This TCR beta chain derives from a study of T-cell reconstitution after alpha-beta-depleted transplantation in children. Study-wide results and limits: About two months after transplant, alpha-beta T cells reportedly came from several hundred expanded graft clones. At the one-year point after transplant, T-cell counts and TCRbeta diversity were found to come mostly from T cells that had been newly produced.

This clonotype was detected ten times or more. Its antigen is unidentified. The authors prepared the TCRbeta library with unique molecular identifiers. One entry per CDR3 protein, called by TCRdb with MiXCR from the PCR reads. The repertoire has 190,000 or so distinct CDR3 sequences, roughly 6.3% of them found once; the top ten carry 4.5% to 5.5%. The V gene end was trimmed by 0 bases and the J gene end by 0 bases; junction bases not matched to a gene: 8. Germline lookup yields CDR1 DFQATT and CDR2 SNEGSKA (reference sequence). The CDR3 covers 17 residues. The specimen comprised PBMCs, sampled before TCRalphabeta/CD19-depleted stem cell transplant. The V call is TRBV20-1, the J call TRBJ2-1; 7 bases match TRBD2. This receptor was taken from a girl under three years old with combined immunodeficiency, due to receive a stem cell transplant. As DNA, the CDR3 is TGCAGTGCTAGAGATCAGGTACTAGCGTCCTCCTACAATGAGCAGTTCTTC. Translating gives CSARDQVLASSYNEQFF.